Presented here are 27 T cell receptor beta chains from one specimen sequenced in a study of cytotoxic CD8 clonotypes in ibrutinib-treated CLL. Some clones are missing from TCRdb's copy, which holds only in-frame ones; the method was immunoSEQ multiplex PCR. The table includes tens of thousands of clones, about 70% detected once. The sample in question was PBMCs, obtained after 12 months of ibrutinib treatment. The receptors come from a human donor with chronic lymphocytic leukemia.

The chain carries TRBV2 and TRBJ2-3; D not resolved. CDR1 and CDR2 (germline): SNHLY, FYNNEI. This CDR3 has 16 amino acids. Deletions cut 2 bases from V and 0 bases from J, with 12 bases between. CDR3 protein: CASSERAGRSTDTQYF. The CDR3 region has the DNA TGTGCCAGCAGTGAAAGGGCAGGCAGAAGCACAGATACGCAGTATTTT.

This chain connects TRBV27 to TRBJ1-5, with D hard to call. There are 15 residues in the CDR3. Germline values: CDR1 MNHEY, CDR2 SMNVEV (reference sequence). V lost 3 bases and J 2 bases, leaving 11 bases between the germline ends. Here the CDR3 reads CASSFGKPRNQPQHF. CDR3 nucleotide sequence: TGTGCCAGCAGTTTCGGGAAACCGCGCAATCAGCCCCAGCATTTT.

The CDR3 protein is CASSLGQGHGYTF. In DNA form, the CDR3 reads TGTGCCAGCTCACTGGGACAGGGCCATGGCTACACCTTC. This chain connects TRBV18 to TRBJ1-2, with 9 bases that match TRBD1. Trimming cost V 4 bases and J 6 bases; bases outside gene matches: 3. Germline CDR1 and CDR2: KGHSH and LQKENI. This CDR3 contains 13 residues.

This chain links TRBV9 with TRBJ2-1; 8 bases align to TRBD2. The V and J ends lost 2 bases and 8 bases, in that order; junction bases with no gene match: 15. CDR3 length: 17 amino acids. Germline loops: CDR1 SGDLS, CDR2 YYNGEE. The CDR3 loop is CASSVNGQRGPGDEQFF. CDR3 DNA: TGTGCCAGCAGCGTTAATGGCCAGCGGGGGCCGGGGGATGAGCAGTTCTTC.

The gene calls are TRBV4-2 and TRBJ2-6, with 7 bases lining up with TRBD1. Germline-derived CDR1 and CDR2 are LGHNA and YNFKEQ. Trimming at V came to 0 bases and at J to 1 base, leaving 6 bases not matched to a gene. The CDR3 runs to 18 residues. The CDR3 nucleotides read TGTGCCAGCAGCCAAGATGGGGCAGGGGGTTCTGGGGCCAACGTCCTGACTTTC. Translating gives CASSQDGAGGSGANVLTF.

This sequence joins TRBV6-5 and TRBJ1-2, with TRBD1 as a possible D gene (6 bases). This CDR3 region has 13 residues. V lost 2 bases to trimming and J lost 8 bases, with 12 bases between them. Per the germline V gene, CDR1 is MNHEY and CDR2 is SVGAGI. This CDR3 reads CASSYKGDEGYTF. The CDR3 DNA reads as TGTGCCAGCAGTTACAAGGGGGATGAGGGCTACACCTTC.

This clone was seen a single time. The CDR3 loop is CASSPPSQPRDIQYF. The CDR3 region has the DNA TGTGCCAGCTCACCACCGAGTCAGCCTCGGGACATTCAGTACTTC. The chain carries TRBV18 and TRBJ2-4; D remains unclear. CDR3 length equals 15 residues. V lost 0 bases to trimming and J lost 8 bases, with 14 bases between them. Germline loops: CDR1 KGHSH, CDR2 LQKENI. Full variable domain (rest looked up from reference TRBV18 and TRBJ2-4): NAGVMQNPRHLVRRRGQEARLRCSPMKGHSHVYWYRQLPEEGLKFMVYLQKENIIDESGMPKERFSAEFPKEGPSILRIQQVVRGDSAAYFCASSPPSQPRDIQYFGAGTRLSVL.

The V call is TRBV9, the J call TRBJ2-5; D is perhaps TRBD2 (5 bases). Trimming cost V 3 bases and J 5 bases, with 17 bases left between them. The length of the CDR3 is 15 residues. Germline V lookup: CDR1 SGDLS, CDR2 YYNGEE. This CDR3 reads CASSGMGEREETQYF. The CDR3 DNA reads as TGTGCCAGCAGCGGTATGGGAGAGAGGGAGGAGACCCAGTACTTC.

This clone appeared a single time. The chain carries TRBV19 and TRBJ1-6, with a tentative D call TRBD1 (5 bases). This CDR3 comprises 14 residues. Germline values: CDR1 LNHDA, CDR2 SQIVND (reference sequence). Trimming removed 7 bases from V and 5 bases from J, with 12 bases in between. The CDR3 DNA reads as TGTGCCAGTAACCGGGACGTTAATAATTCACCCCTCCACTTT. Encoded protein: CASNRDVNNSPLHF.

This clone has more than one count but fewer than ten. The V and J genes are TRBV6-1 and TRBJ2-7, with 9 bases matching TRBD1. J was trimmed by 6 bases and V by 5 bases; bases with no gene match: 8. The CDR3 spans 14 residues. CDR1 is MNHNS, CDR2 SASEGT, per germline. Here the CDR3 DNA reads TGTGCCAGCAGTTCCCGGACAGGGGTAAGCGAGCAGTACTTC. This sequence encodes CASSSRTGVSEQYF.

The chain uses TRBV5-6 and TRBJ2-4; D is ambiguous. Germline CDR1 is SGHDT and CDR2 is YYEEEE. Trimming left V 6 bases short and J 5 bases short, with 18 bases between. This CDR3 has 15 residues. CDR3 loop: CASNLKVGWENIQYF. In DNA, the CDR3 is TGTGCCAGCAACCTTAAAGTGGGGTGGGAAAACATTCAGTACTTC.

The chain combines TRBV7-8 with TRBJ2-3; 9 bases line up with TRBD1. From germline, CDR1 is SGHVS and CDR2 FQNEAQ. V dropped 4 bases and J dropped 5; count of bases not matched to a gene: 10. This CDR3 comprises 16 residues. The CDR3 protein is CASSSAYRGRRDTQYF. The CDR3 coding sequence is TGTGCCAGCAGCTCTGCTTACAGGGGGCGTAGAGATACGCAGTATTTT. The whole variable domain, filled in from reference TRBV7-8 and TRBJ2-3, reads GAGVSQSPRYKVAKRGQDVALRCDPISGHVSLFWYQQALGQGPEFLTYFQNEAQLDKSGLPSDRFFAERPEGSVSTLKIQRTQQEDSAVYLCASSSAYRGRRDTQYFGPGTRLTVL.

The V gene is TRBV6-4, the J gene TRBJ2-3, with D perhaps TRBD2 (6 bases). Germline CDR1 reads MRHNA; CDR2 reads SNTAGT. V was cut by 1 base and J by 1 base, with 9 bases left in between. The CDR3 contains 15 residues. For the CDR3, the DNA is TGTGCCAGCAGTGACTGGGGGGAAGGCACAGATACGCAGTATTTT. It encodes CASSDWGEGTDTQYF.

V gene TRBV19 combines with J gene TRBJ1-4; TRBD1 agrees at 7 bases. The V gene's germline CDR1 is LNHDA and CDR2 SQIVND (reference sequence). Germline trimming cut 5 bases from V and 5 bases from J; bases unmatched to any gene: 8. The CDR3 sequence is 15 residues long. CDR3 sequence: CASSSGDSMNEKLFF. The CDR3 DNA sequence: TGTGCCAGTAGTTCCGGGGACAGCATGAATGAAAAACTGTTTTTT.

This clone was seen a handful of times. This rearrangement joins TRBV5-4 to TRBJ1-1, with D tentatively TRBD1 (6 bases). The CDR3 contains 15 residues. Per germline, CDR1 SGHNT and CDR2 YYREEE (reference sequence). V was trimmed by 0 bases and J by 2 bases, leaving 11 bases between them. This CDR3 reads CASSLAFRGNTEAFF. As DNA, the CDR3 is TGTGCCAGCAGCTTGGCGTTCAGGGGAAACACTGAAGCTTTCTTT.

J is TRBJ2-5 and V is TRBV2; 9 positions agree with TRBD2. The CDR3 covers 17 residues. The germline V gene has CDR1 SNHLY and CDR2 FYNNEI. V lost 5 bases to trimming and J lost 1 base; unmatched junction nucleotides: 11. The CDR3 bases are TGTGCCAGCAGTAAGTTTGTAGCGGGGGACCTCCAAGAGACCCAGTACTTC. Its protein is CASSKFVAGDLQETQYF. Together with reference TRBV2 and TRBJ2-5, the CDR3 gives the full variable domain: EPEVTQTPSHQVTQMGQEVILRCVPISNHLYFYWYRQILGQKVEFLVSFYNNEISEKSEIFDDQFSVERPDGSNFTLKIRSTKLEDSAMYFCASSKFVAGDLQETQYFGPGTRLLVL.

In regard to this clone: No conserved phenylalanine or tryptophan ends this CDR3, so it is likely a read error. The DNA is omitted, as the CDR3 cannot be located on it reliably, and the CDR3 follows TCRdb's listing. The V call is TRBV19, the J call TRBJ1-3; the DNA was not compared with TRBD1, the D call given in the table. The CDR3 comprises 11 residues, both ends counted. Per the germline V gene, CDR1 is LNHDA and CDR2 is SQIVND (reference sequence). The CDR3 region is CASSIPGTGDI.

V is TRBV18 and J is TRBJ2-2; TRBD1 matches at 9 bases. V dropped 0 bases and J dropped 1; count of bases not matched to a gene: 0. Germline V gene lookup returns CDR1 KGHSH and CDR2 LQKENI. CDR3 length equals 16 residues. The CDR3: CASSPPGQGNTGELFF. CDR3 bases: TGTGCCAGCTCACCACCGGGACAGGGGAACACCGGGGAGCTGTTTTTT.

V gene TRBV7-3 combines with J gene TRBJ2-7; TRBD2 agrees at 9 bases. CDR3 length equals 16 residues. CDR1 is SGHTA and CDR2 is FQGTGA in the germline V gene. The V segment lost 3 bases and the J segment 6 bases; nucleotides outside the gene matches: 12. The CDR3: CASSFAPPGLAGEQYF. DNA for the CDR3: TGTGCCAGCAGCTTTGCGCCCCCGGGACTAGCCGGCGAGCAGTACTTC.

This chain connects TRBV5-1 to TRBJ2-1; TRBD2 matches at 14 bases. J lost 12 bases, V lost 0 bases, and 11 bases had no gene match. This CDR3 region has 17 residues. In germline, CDR1 is SGHRS, CDR2 YFSETQ. DNA for the CDR3: TGCGCCAGCAGCTTGGTAGCGGGGACTAGCGGGGGCCCTAGGCAGTTCTTC. Its protein product is CASSLVAGTSGGPRQFF.

This clone was counted only a few times. V usage is TRBV5-6 and J usage is TRBJ2-4; TRBD1 is a possible D gene (5 bases). CDR3 size: 18 residues. Germline assignment: CDR1 SGHDT and CDR2 YYEEEE. The V end lost 1 base, the J end lost 3 bases, and 20 bases lay between the germline ends. The CDR3 bases are TGTGCCAGCAGCTTGAGGGGCTGGGCAGGGCCAAGCAAAAACATTCAGTACTTC. Its protein is CASSLRGWAGPSKNIQYF.

The rearrangement uses TRBV19 and TRBJ2-1; TRBD1 matches 8 bases. V was pared by 10 bases and J by 5 bases, with 22 bases of the junction left unmatched. The CDR3 extends over 18 amino acids. The germline V gene has CDR1 LNHDA and CDR2 SQIVND (reference sequence). Here the CDR3 DNA reads TGTGCCACCTGCAGGACAGGGTTTTTGGGTGAGAAACACAATGAGCAGTTCTTC. As protein: CATCRTGFLGEKHNEQFF.

This chain joins TRBV28 and TRBJ1-6; D not resolved. There are 14 residues in the CDR3. V was trimmed by 1 base and J by 7 bases, leaving 8 bases between them. The germline V gene has CDR1 MDHEN and CDR2 SYDVKM. CDR3 sequence reads: CASSLLTENSPLHF. The CDR3 DNA reads as TGTGCCAGCAGTTTATTAACGGAGAATTCACCCCTCCACTTT.

The V and J genes are TRBV7-2 and TRBJ1-5, with D possibly matching TRBD1 (5 bases). The ends were cut back, 5 bases at V and 2 bases at J, with 10 bases in the middle. This CDR3 contains 14 residues. Looked up from germline, CDR1 is SGHTA and CDR2 is FQGNSA. The CDR3, as DNA: TGTGCCAGCAGCAGGGGAAGAGGCAATCAGCCCCAGCATTTT. It translates to CASSRGRGNQPQHF.

This clone has more than one count but fewer than ten. The chain has TRBV27 and TRBJ1-6, with 9 bases matching TRBD1. With V trimmed by 6 bases and J by 7 bases, 4 bases remained unmatched. Germline CDR1 MNHEY, CDR2 SMNVEV (reference sequence). The CDR3 length is 14 residues. CDR3 amino acids: CASSTGTGNSPLHF. The CDR3 DNA is TGTGCCAGCAGCACCGGGACAGGGAATTCACCCCTCCACTTT.

The V gene is TRBV28, the J gene TRBJ1-2, with 11 bases lining up with TRBD1. CDR3 size: 16 residues. After removal of 3 bases from V and 5 bases from J, the junction contained 8 bases not matched to a gene. Per the germline V gene, CDR1 is MDHEN and CDR2 is SYDVKM. This CDR3 is CASSLVRDRGVYGYTF. The CDR3 nucleotides read TGTGCCAGCAGTTTGGTCCGGGACAGGGGGGTTTATGGCTACACCTTC.

This sequence joins TRBV5-4 and TRBJ1-1; 7 bases are a match to TRBD1. Germline trimming cut 4 bases from V and 2 bases from J; bases unmatched to any gene: 14. Germline V gives CDR1 SGHNT, CDR2 YYREEE (reference sequence). The CDR3 spans 17 residues. The CDR3 spells CASSVLPRGAVNTEAFF. The DNA of the CDR3 is TGTGCCAGCAGCGTTCTCCCCAGGGGGGCAGTTAACACTGAAGCTTTCTTT.